This T cell receptor (beta chain) was sequenced during a study of blood T cell repertoires in COVID-19. Study context: Nucleic acid was either cDNA or gDNA, and it came from T cells, B-cell-depleted T cells, or PBMCs.

Germline V gene sequence: CDR1 SGHRS, CDR2 YFSETQ. This CDR3 comprises 16 residues. V was pared by 1 base and J by 1 base, with 4 bases of the junction left unmatched. In the authors' workflow: Using reference gene primer amplification, nucleated cell counts were estimated. Sequenced by immunoSEQ multiplex PCR; TCRdb stores in-frame clones only, minus some. The D gene and trimming were derived from the DNA, and the V and J assignments and clone size from that table. This sample has 110,000 to 150,000 clones, with roughly four fifths found just once. The chain has TRBV5-1 and TRBJ2-3, with TRBD2 matching over 9 bases. What was sequenced was peripheral blood. The TCR sequence derives from a woman aged 80 or older with acute or convalescent COVID-19. The CDR3: CASSLPAGGGTDTQYF. The CDR3 coding sequence is TGCGCCAGCAGCTTGCCAGCGGGGGGCGGCACAGATACGCAGTATTTT.